This T cell receptor beta chain was captured in a study of cytomegalovirus exposure and HLA in healthy donors (dated by TCRdb to the late 2010s). Some background on the complete study: An earlier analysis of around 600 of the donors reported about 290 Gb of sequence data and 100 million to 130 million unique TCR beta sequences from about 179 million T cells. An early release that covered fewer than 800 HLA-typed donors contained 300 to 350 gigabases of sequencing data and 65 million to 100 million unique TCR sequences. Among the roughly 380 genotyped donors, 75% to 90% belonged to the genetic ancestry cluster associated with self-reported Caucasian donors. The aim of the study was to test whether cataloging public T cell receptors could identify signatures of past pathogen exposure. Using immunosequencing, the study profiled T cell repertoires from about 610 subjects and related those repertoires to cytomegalovirus serostatus. In addition to the first cohort of about 650 subjects, a separate validation cohort of 130 or so different subjects was used. To predict cytomegalovirus infection status, the study combined high-throughput TCR immunosequencing, statistical association of individual TCRs with disease status, and machine learning. To study patterns of TCR occurrence, a later analysis re-analyzed previously published TCR beta repertoires from around 670 donors and added high-resolution HLA genotyping. Rather than drawing on any new phenotypic data, the later analysis identified candidate immune exposures from TCR beta sequences and the way those sequences occurred across donors. An earlier analysis of 587 of the donors used high-throughput TCR beta sequencing to judge whether each TCR beta V gene segment behaved as functional or pseudogenic. Donor age, sex, ethnicity and CMV serostatus were compiled together with the repertoire data. A later genetic analysis used genome-wide SNP genotypes for about three fifths of the 666 donors, treating that subset as a discovery cohort. All discovery cohort repertoires had been generated on a single sequencing platform. Class I and class II HLA loci were covered by the typing at four-digit resolution. Typing coverage differed by locus: A, B, C, DRB1 and DQB1 were typed in about 620-640 donors, DQA1 in about 560, DPA1 in nearly 610, and DPB1 in 450 to 480. Roughly five DR-DQ haplotypes were handled as single units for association and clustering because linkage in the cohort was strong. Among roughly 370 genotyped donors of the cohort, an average of roughly 240,000 unique TCR beta nucleotide sequences were sequenced per donor, approximately 20% of them non-productive.

The library was obtained by the immunoSEQ multiplex PCR assay. A mixture of 60 forward primers for TCR Vbeta segments and 13 reverse primers for TCR Jbeta segments was used in the multiplex PCR. A multiplex PCR assay on genomic DNA amplified the CDR3 region of rearranged TCR beta genes. The amplified TCR beta libraries were sequenced on the Illumina HiSeq System as 87-base-pair reads. From the authors' description of their analysis: A later analysis counted about 80 million unique TCR beta chains across the 500 to 850 repertoires, and some 12 million of these chains were shared by at least two donors. To remove PCR and sequencing errors, raw reads were error-corrected and collapsed into unique sequences using a nearest-neighbor algorithm that merged closely related sequences. Alignment of CDR3 sequences to IMGT reference sequences was used to assign V, D and J gene segments. For a sequence to be retained, at least a six-nucleotide match to both a V gene segment and a J gene segment was required. A rearrangement counted as productive if the CDR3 had no stop codons and remained in frame with V and J, and every other rearrangement counted as non-productive. Following IMGT convention, CDR3 was defined as the stretch from the second conserved V-encoded cysteine to the conserved J-encoded phenylalanine. The earlier analysis of about 560 of the donors excluded any sequence lacking an unambiguous match to a single V gene segment. In an earlier analysis of a few hundred of the donors, a V segment was called functional when productive rearrangements were above 56.7%, and segregating when the standard deviation between donors exceeded 5%. A statistical classification framework was built to diagnose cytomegalovirus status from the catalog of TCR beta chain sequences. V and J gene assignment, in a later analysis, came from comparing TCR nucleotide sequences with IMGT/GENE-DB human TR gene sequences. In a later analysis, CDR3 sequences and most-parsimonious VDJ recombination scenarios were assigned using the TCRdist pipeline. A later analysis defined each TCR beta chain by its CDR3 amino acid sequence plus V-gene family, and excluded reads lacking a unique V-gene family. A later analysis removed 600 or so highly shared, low-generation-probability nucleotide sequences to deal with suspected cross-contamination and a sequencing artifact. A later analysis calculated a clonal expansion index for each public chain from normalized within-repertoire ranks of inferred template counts. A later analysis computed generation probabilities with a VDJ recombination model fitted to out-of-frame rearrangements, and checked the results against IGoR. Hypergeometric tests were used in a later analysis to score TCR-TCR, TCR-HLA and TCR-CMV co-occurrence, with a repertoire-size bias correction applied to the TCR pairs. False discovery rates were estimated in a later analysis by permuting HLA or CMV assignments 20 times. In a later analysis, co-occurring TCRs were grouped using DBSCAN, and TCRdist sequence similarity was added for clustering within HLA-allele-positive subsets. For co-occurrence clustering, repertoires with fewer than 30,000 or more than 120,000 public chains were excluded, along with 5 or 6 repertoires with anomalous nucleotide sharing. TCRdb's version of the immuneACCESS table is confined to in-frame rearrangements and falls short of the full clone set. An unresolved V gene accounts for under half of the shortfall where checked; the remainder is of unknown origin. Clonal size and the V and J genes are those of that table, whereas D and trimming came from the DNA. This sample lists approximately 130,000 clones; about three quarters were detected once. About 3% of the sample goes to the ten largest clones.

In total, more than 500 healthy bone marrow donors made up the cohort. At the time of sampling, every cohort member was nominally healthy, though immune exposures that went unrecorded were likely present. The donor tested CMV seronegative, placing the donor among the 352 seronegative members of the cohort. Each donor provided a peripheral blood sample, and peripheral blood mononuclear cells were used for TCR beta sequencing. The Qiagen DNeasy Blood Extraction Kit was used to extract genomic DNA from the blood cell samples. Taken from cysteine to phenylalanine, the CDR3 has 15 residues. The sequence is cut down to CDR3 DNA, 45 bases in frame from base 1. CDR1 LGHNA and CDR2 YSLEER were looked up in the germline V gene. Trimmed from V: 1 base; trimmed from J: 5 bases; junction bases lacking a gene match: 2. A word on this clone: The antigen it binds to is not known. Base-call qualities are not available, and no considerably larger clone is one nucleotide away.

The paper's findings and limits, for the study overall: Presence/absence analyses assumed roughly uniform sequencing depth across donors, an assumption that may not hold. Because some donors lacked HLA typing at each locus, the association tests relied only on the typed subset. Because counts were too low, seventeen rarely observed V segments, including chromosome 9 orphons, were excluded from the earlier analysis of around 590 of the donors. Specific HLA alleles were associated with about 17,000 TCR beta sequences at a false discovery rate of 0.05 in a later analysis. Compared with equally common non-associated chains, HLA-associated TCR beta chains in a later analysis were more clonally expanded and had lower generation probabilities. According to a later genetic analysis, donors in an Asian-associated ancestry cluster had fewer N-insertions in productive TCRs than the roughly 670-donor mean. The classifier was reported to diagnose cytomegalovirus status with high specificity and sensitivity in both the original cohort and the validation cohort. In vitro tests confirmed that a few of the cytomegalovirus-associated TCR beta chains recognize cytomegalovirus antigens. Strong co-occurrence of HLA alleles, especially DR and DQ, made assigning TCR associations to individual alleles difficult. Linkage disequilibrium might explain the correlated functional status among segregating V segments, but an unknown experimental factor could not be excluded. Across donors, most TCR sequences were observed very rarely, whereas some public TCRs were present in many individuals. According to a later analysis, most CMV-associated TCR beta chains appeared to be HLA-restricted, and the HLA associations seemed to be driven largely by CMV exposure. A cluster of highly shared sequence variants was judged likely to be a technical artifact of the sequencing pipeline. Several of the top co-occurrence clusters appeared to be linked to parvovirus B19, influenza, CMV and Epstein-Barr virus, according to a later analysis. An association between a missense DCLRE1C variant and V-gene and J-gene trimming of TCR beta chains was found in a later genetic analysis and replicated in an independent cohort. A further reported finding was that TCR beta sequences accurately predicted the HLA-A and HLA-B alleles for most subjects in the first cohort. The study listed 150 to 200 TCR beta chains as associated with cytomegalovirus. This cohort had only TCR beta chains sequenced, and the lack of alpha or paired-chain data limited which features could be detected. Because the 87-base-pair reads could not distinguish some IMGT-functional V segments, including TRBV6-2 and TRBV6-3, those segments were excluded. Immune exposure information for the cohort was limited to CMV serostatus. An earlier analysis of some 560 of the donors showed that most TCR beta V segments appeared in productive rearrangements either about 87% or about 30% of the time, which broadly matched IMGT annotations. A later analysis found that TCR association rates varied across HLA loci, with DRB1 alleles showing the most associated TCRs and HLA-C alleles the fewest. According to the authors, the approach could potentially be generalized to other disease states and immunological phenotypes.

The sample taken for sequencing was PBMCs. The clonotype was recovered from a man between 25 and 39 years old in good health and CMV-seronegative. Recombination linked TRBV4-3 to TRBJ1-5, and 10 bases in between align with TRBD1. The CDR3 loop reads CASSQGQGAHQPQHF. The sequenced DNA: TGCGCCAGCAGCCAAGGACAGGGGGCCCATCAGCCCCAGCATTTT.